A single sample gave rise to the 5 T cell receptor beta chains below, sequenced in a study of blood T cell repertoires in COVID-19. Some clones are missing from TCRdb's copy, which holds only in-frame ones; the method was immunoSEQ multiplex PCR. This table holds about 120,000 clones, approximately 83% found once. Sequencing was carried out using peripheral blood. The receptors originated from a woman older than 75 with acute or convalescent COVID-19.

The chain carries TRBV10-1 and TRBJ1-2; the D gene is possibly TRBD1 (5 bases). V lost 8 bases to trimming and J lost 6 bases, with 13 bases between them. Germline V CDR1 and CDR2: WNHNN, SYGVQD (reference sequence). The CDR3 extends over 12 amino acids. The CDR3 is CASLGHLDGYTF. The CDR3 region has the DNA TGCGCCAGCTTGGGGCACCTTGATGGCTACACCTTC.

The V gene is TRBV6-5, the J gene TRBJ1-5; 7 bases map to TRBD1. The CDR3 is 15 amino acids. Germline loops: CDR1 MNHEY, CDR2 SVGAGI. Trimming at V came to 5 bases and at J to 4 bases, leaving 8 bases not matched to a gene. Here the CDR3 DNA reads TGTGCCAGCAGTCGGACGACAGGGACGAATCAGCCCCAGCATTTT. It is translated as CASSRTTGTNQPQHF.

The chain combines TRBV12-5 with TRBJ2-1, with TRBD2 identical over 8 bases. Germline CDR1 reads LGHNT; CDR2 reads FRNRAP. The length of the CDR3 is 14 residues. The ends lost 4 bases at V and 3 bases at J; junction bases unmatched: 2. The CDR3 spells CASGSGGGYNEQFF. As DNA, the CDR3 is TGTGCTAGTGGTTCCGGGGGGGGCTACAATGAGCAGTTCTTC.

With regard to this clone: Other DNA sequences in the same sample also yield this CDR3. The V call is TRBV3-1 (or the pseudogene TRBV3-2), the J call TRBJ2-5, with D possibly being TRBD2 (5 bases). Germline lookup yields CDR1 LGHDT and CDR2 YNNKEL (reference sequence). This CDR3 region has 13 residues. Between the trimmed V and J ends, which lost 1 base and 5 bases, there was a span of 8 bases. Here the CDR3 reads CASSQVRGETQYF. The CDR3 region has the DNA TGTGCCAGCAGCCAAGTTAGAGGGGAGACCCAGTACTTC.

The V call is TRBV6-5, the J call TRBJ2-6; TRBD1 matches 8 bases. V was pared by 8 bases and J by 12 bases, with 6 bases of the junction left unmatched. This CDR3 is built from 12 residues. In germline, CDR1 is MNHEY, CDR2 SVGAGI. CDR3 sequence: CASGDRLGVLTF. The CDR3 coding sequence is TGTGCCAGCGGGGACAGGCTTGGCGTCCTGACTTTC.